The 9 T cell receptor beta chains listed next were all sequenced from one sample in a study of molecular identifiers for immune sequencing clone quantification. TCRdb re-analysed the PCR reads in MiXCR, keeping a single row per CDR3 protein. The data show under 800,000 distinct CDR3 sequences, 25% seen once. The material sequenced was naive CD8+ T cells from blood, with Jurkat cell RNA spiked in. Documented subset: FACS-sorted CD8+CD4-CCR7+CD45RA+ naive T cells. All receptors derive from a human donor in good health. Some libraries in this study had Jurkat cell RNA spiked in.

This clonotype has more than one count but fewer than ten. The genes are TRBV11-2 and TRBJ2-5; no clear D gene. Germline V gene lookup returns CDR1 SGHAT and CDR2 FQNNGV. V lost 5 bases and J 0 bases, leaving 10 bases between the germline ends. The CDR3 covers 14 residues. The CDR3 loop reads CASSRVRHQETQYF. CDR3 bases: TGTGCCAGCAGCCGAGTGCGACACCAAGAGACCCAGTACTTC.

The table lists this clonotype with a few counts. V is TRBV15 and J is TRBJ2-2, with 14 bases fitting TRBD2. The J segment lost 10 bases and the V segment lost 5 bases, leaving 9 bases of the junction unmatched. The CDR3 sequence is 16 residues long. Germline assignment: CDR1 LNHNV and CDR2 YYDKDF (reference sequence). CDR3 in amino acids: CATSEWTSGRSVELFF. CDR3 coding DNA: TGTGCCACCAGCGAGTGGACTAGCGGGAGGAGTGTGGAGCTGTTTTTT.

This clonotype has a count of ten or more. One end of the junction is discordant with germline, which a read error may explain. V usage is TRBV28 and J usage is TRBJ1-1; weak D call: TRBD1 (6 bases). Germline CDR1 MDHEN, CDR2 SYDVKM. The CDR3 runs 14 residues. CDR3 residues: CASSLEQGNTEAFF. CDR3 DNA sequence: TGCGCCAGCAGCTTGGAACAGGGGAACACTGAAGCTTTCTTT.

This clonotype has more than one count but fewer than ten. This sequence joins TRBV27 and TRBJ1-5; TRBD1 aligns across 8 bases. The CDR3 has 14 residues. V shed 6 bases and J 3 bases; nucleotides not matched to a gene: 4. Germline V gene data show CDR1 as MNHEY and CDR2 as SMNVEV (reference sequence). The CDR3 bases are TGTGCCAGCAGCTTGGACAGGGCCAATCAGCCCCAGCATTTT. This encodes CASSLDRANQPQHF.

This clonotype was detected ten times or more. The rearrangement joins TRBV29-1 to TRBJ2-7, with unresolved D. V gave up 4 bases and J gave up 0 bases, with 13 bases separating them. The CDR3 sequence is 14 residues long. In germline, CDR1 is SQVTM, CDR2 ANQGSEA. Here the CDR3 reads CSVVRQDHSYEQYF. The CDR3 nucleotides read TGCAGCGTTGTGCGCCAGGACCACTCCTACGAGCAGTACTTC.

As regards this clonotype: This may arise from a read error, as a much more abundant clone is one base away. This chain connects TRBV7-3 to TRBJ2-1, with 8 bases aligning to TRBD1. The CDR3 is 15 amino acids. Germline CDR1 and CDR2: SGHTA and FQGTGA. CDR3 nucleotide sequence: TGTGCCAGCAGCTTACTGGCAGGGGGCAGGGATGAGCTGTTCTTC. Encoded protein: CASSLLAGGRDELFF.

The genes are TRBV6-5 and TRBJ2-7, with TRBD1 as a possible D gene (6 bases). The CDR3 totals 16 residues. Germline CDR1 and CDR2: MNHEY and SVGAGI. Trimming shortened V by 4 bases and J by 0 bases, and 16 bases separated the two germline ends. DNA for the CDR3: TGTGCCAGCAGTTCCCATGGACAGTTTACCTCCTACGAGCAGTACTTC. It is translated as CASSSHGQFTSYEQYF.

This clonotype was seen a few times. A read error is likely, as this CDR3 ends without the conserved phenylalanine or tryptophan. CDR3 protein: CASSFGGETYEQYS. CDR3 sequence (DNA): TGTGCCAGCAGTTTCGGGGGGGAAACCTACGAGCAGTACTCC. The chain recombines TRBV12-3 or TRBV12-4 with TRBJ2-7; 8 bases line up with TRBD2. The CDR3 extends over 14 amino acids. V gave up 3 bases and J gave up 2 bases; unmatched junction bases: 3.

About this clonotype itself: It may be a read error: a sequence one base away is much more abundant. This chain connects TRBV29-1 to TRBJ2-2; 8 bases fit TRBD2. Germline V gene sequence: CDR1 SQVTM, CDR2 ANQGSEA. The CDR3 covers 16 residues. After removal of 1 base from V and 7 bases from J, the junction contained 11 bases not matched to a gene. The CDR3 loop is CSVEGTSLRGSGELFF. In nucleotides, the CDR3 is TGCAGCGTTGAAGGGACTAGCTTAAGAGGGAGCGGGGAGCTGTTTTTT.